Listed here are 26 T cell receptor beta chains from one sample, sequenced in a study of Graves' ophthalmopathy and Graves' hyperthyroidism. Amplification of the TCR beta CDR3 regions used RNA transcripts (as template). An initial RT-PCR round employing HTBI primers preceded a second-round multiplex PCR. TCRdb itself ran the multiplex PCR reads through MiXCR, one entry per CDR3 protein. The sample has almost 400,000 distinct CDR3 sequences, about a sixth seen once. Material: peripheral blood. These receptors were collected from a woman aged 18-29 years with Graves' ophthalmopathy.

This clonotype was picked up many times. The V gene is TRBV10-3, the J gene TRBJ1-5, with TRBD1 matching over 7 bases. Losses at the gene ends were 11 bases for V and 7 bases for J; bases not matched to a gene: 11. The CDR3 has 13 amino acids. Looked up from germline, CDR1 is ENHRY and CDR2 is SYGVKD. CDR3 amino acids: CAVSGGLGQPQHF. As DNA, the CDR3 is TGTGCCGTCTCAGGGGGGCTCGGGCAGCCCCAGCATTTT.

The sample holds many counts of this clonotype. The rearrangement uses TRBV19 and TRBJ2-6; D unresolved. Looked up from germline, CDR1 is LNHDA and CDR2 is SQIVND (reference sequence). V gave up 10 bases and J gave up 3 bases, with 10 bases separating them. The length of the CDR3 is 13 residues. The CDR3 here is CATRRGGANVLTF. In DNA, the CDR3 is TGTGCCACCCGGCGCGGTGGGGCCAACGTCCTGACTTTC.

The rearrangement uses TRBV6-2 or TRBV6-3 and TRBJ1-1; D uncertain. CDR1 and CDR2 from the germline V gene are MNHEY and SVGEGT. The CDR3 extends over 13 amino acids. Trimming removed 7 bases at V and 0 bases at J, with 9 bases between. This CDR3 is CASITPMNTEAFF. For the CDR3, the DNA is TGTGCCAGCATCACACCCATGAACACTGAAGCTTTCTTT.

This clonotype was detected many times. A much larger clone differs from this one at a single base, so this may be a read error. The chain couples TRBV7-2 to TRBJ1-6; D possibly corresponds to TRBD1 (5 bases). The CDR3 is 15 residues long. CDR1 is SGHTA and CDR2 is FQGNSA in the germline V gene. The CDR3 loop reads CVSSVGRGWDSPLHF. CDR3 coding DNA: TGTGTCAGCAGCGTAGGGCGGGGCTGGGATTCACCCCTCCACTTT.

Ten or more counts support this clonotype. The V and J genes are TRBV6-5 and TRBJ1-2; the match to TRBD1 covers 7 bases. CDR1 is MNHEY and CDR2 is SVGAGI in the germline V gene. With V trimmed by 0 bases and J by 4 bases, 5 bases remained unmatched. There are 15 residues in the CDR3. Here the CDR3 DNA reads TGTGCCAGCAGTTACTCGGGTCCAGGGGGCTATGGCTACACCTTC. The encoded protein is CASSYSGPGGYGYTF.

This clonotype has ten or more counts. This chain uses TRBV7-9 with TRBJ1-1; no definite D call. Germline CDR1 SEHNR, CDR2 FQNEAQ (reference sequence). Trimming cost V 1 base and J 0 bases, with 9 bases left between them. This CDR3 comprises 15 residues. The CDR3 nucleotides are TGTGCCAGCAGCTTAGTGCCGACACTGAACACTGAAGCTTTCTTT. This sequence encodes CASSLVPTLNTEAFF.

This clonotype was observed at least ten times. The chain employs TRBV6-2 or TRBV6-3 and TRBJ1-1; TRBD1 might be the D (5 bases). Germline V CDR1 and CDR2: MNHEY, SVGEGT. Trimming removed 2 bases from V and 1 base from J, with 5 bases in between. The CDR3 has 13 residues. CDR3 nucleotides: TGTGCCAGCAGTTACCAGGGGAACACTGAAGCTTTCTTT. Translation gives CASSYQGNTEAFF.

This clonotype has at least ten counts. V gene TRBV28 combines with J gene TRBJ2-7; D perhaps matches TRBD2 (6 bases). CDR1 MDHEN and CDR2 SYDVKM come from the germline V gene. Trimming stripped 5 bases from V and 4 bases from J, with 12 bases between. The CDR3 has 13 residues. The CDR3 nucleotides read TGTGCCAGCAGTCGCGGGATCGGTTACGAGCAGTACTTC. Translating gives CASSRGIGYEQYF.

This clonotype has at least ten counts. The CDR3 nucleotides read TGTGCCAGCAGCTTAGGTAGCACCAGGATTTACGAGCAGTACTTC. It encodes CASSLGSTRIYEQYF. The chain joins TRBV11-2 to TRBJ2-7; no reliable D call. Germline lookup yields CDR1 SGHAT and CDR2 FQNNGV. V lost 1 base, J lost 4 bases, and 14 bases lay in between. The CDR3 is 15 amino acids.

Many counts were recorded for this clonotype. The V gene is TRBV28, the J gene TRBJ2-5; TRBD2 agrees at 9 bases. The trim removed 3 bases at V and 5 bases at J, leaving 13 bases unmatched. The CDR3 runs 17 residues. Per germline, CDR1 MDHEN and CDR2 SYDVKM. The CDR3 spells CASSFLRPREGRETQYF. CDR3 coding DNA: TGTGCCAGCAGTTTTTTAAGGCCGCGGGAGGGCCGGGAGACCCAGTACTTC. The variable domain in full, with the rest retrieved from reference TRBV28 and TRBJ2-5, is DVKVTQSSRYLVKRTGEKVFLECVQDMDHENMFWYRQDPGLGLRLIYFSYDVKMKEKGDIPEGYSVSREKKERFSLILESASTNQTSMYLCASSFLRPREGRETQYFGPGTRLLVL.

This clonotype has at least ten counts. The chain is built from TRBV6-1 and TRBJ1-6; 7 bases fit TRBD1. Trimming at V came to 11 bases and at J to 4 bases, leaving 11 bases not matched to a gene. Germline CDR1 MNHNS, CDR2 SASEGT. The CDR3 has 15 amino acids. The chain's CDR3 is CASRTQGQYNSPLHF. The CDR3 region has the DNA TGTGCCTCCCGAACACAGGGGCAGTATAATTCACCCCTCCACTTT.

There are many counts of this clonotype. This rearrangement joins TRBV6-1 to TRBJ1-1, with a weak D call TRBD1 (6 bases). Germline V lookup: CDR1 MNHNS, CDR2 SASEGT. The CDR3 consists of 15 residues. Trimming took 5 bases from V and 4 from J, leaving 17 bases between them. CDR3: CASSQGTGSGTEAFF. CDR3 in DNA: TGTGCCAGCAGTCAAGGAACAGGGAGTGGCACTGAAGCTTTCTTT.

At least ten counts were recorded for this clonotype. The chain carries TRBV10-3 and TRBJ2-7, with 10 bases matching TRBD1. The CDR3 has 15 amino acids. The J segment lost 1 base and the V segment lost 3 bases, leaving 3 bases of the junction unmatched. In germline, CDR1 is ENHRY, CDR2 SYGVKD. The chain's CDR3 is CAISDWTGGSYEQYF. CDR3 DNA sequence: TGTGCCATCAGTGATTGGACAGGGGGATCCTACGAGCAGTACTTC.

A remark on this clonotype: The DNA is left out, because the CDR3 cannot be placed on it with certainty; the CDR3 is given as TCRdb lists it. The V call is TRBV6-2 or TRBV6-3, the J call TRBJ1-1; TRBD1 reflects the table's D call only, with no check against the DNA. Germline V CDR1 and CDR2: MNHEY, SVGEGT. The CDR3 totals 19 residues, both ends included. CDR3 amino acids: CASSYLYEQYFGPGTEAFF.

The gene calls are TRBV20-1 and TRBJ1-6, with TRBD1 identical over 8 bases. CDR1 and CDR2 (germline): DFQATT, SNEGSKA (reference sequence). There are 10 residues in the CDR3. V shed 6 bases and J 14 bases; nucleotides not matched to a gene: 3. CDR3 protein: CSAQDRALHF. Here the CDR3 DNA reads TGCAGTGCGCAGGACAGGGCCCTCCACTTT.

This clonotype appeared many times. This chain connects TRBV6-2 or TRBV6-3 to TRBJ2-2; a weak D match, TRBD2 (7 bases). This CDR3 has 17 residues. Germline CDR1 is MNHEY and CDR2 is SVGEGT. V dropped 6 bases and J dropped 5 bases, with 22 bases sitting between them. CDR3 in DNA: TGTGCCAGCAGAAGGGGGGGCGCAGTCTATCGAACCGGGGAGCTGTTTTTT. Protein sequence: CASRRGGAVYRTGELFF.

The CDR3: CAWSVFRGNTIYF. CDR3 DNA: TGTGCCTGGAGTGTATTTAGAGGAAACACCATATATTTT. The J gene is TRBJ1-3, the V gene TRBV30; no clear D gene. Germline V CDR1 and CDR2: GTSNPN, SVGIG (reference sequence). This CDR3 has 13 residues. V lost 0 bases and J lost 4, with 7 bases in between. Together with reference TRBV30 and TRBJ1-3, the CDR3 gives the full variable domain: SQTIHQWPATLVQPVGSPLSLECTVEGTSNPNLYWYRQAAGRGLQLLFYSVGIGQISSEVPQNLSASRPQDRQFILSSKKLLLSDSGFYLCAWSVFRGNTIYFGEGSWLTVV.

This clonotype was detected ten times or more. The chain is built from TRBV7-2 and TRBJ2-5, with D perhaps matching TRBD2 (5 bases). This CDR3 spans 15 amino acids. The V gene's germline CDR1 is SGHTA and CDR2 FQGNSA. V was trimmed by 0 bases and J by 5 bases, leaving 13 bases between them. The CDR3: CASSLAVTSEETQYF. CDR3 nucleotide sequence: TGTGCCAGCAGCTTAGCGGTTACTAGTGAGGAGACCCAGTACTTC.

This clonotype came up many times. This chain uses TRBV11-2 with TRBJ2-7, with no clear D. The CDR3 is 12 amino acids. V was cut by 1 base and J by 3 bases, with 4 bases left in between. Germline values: CDR1 SGHAT, CDR2 FQNNGV. CDR3 in DNA: TGTGCCAGCAGCTTAGTAGTCTACGAGCAGTACTTC. It encodes CASSLVVYEQYF.

This clonotype was seen ten or more times. This chain joins TRBV6-1 and TRBJ2-7; D is perhaps TRBD1 or TRBD2 (5 bases each). V dropped 4 bases and J dropped 4 bases, with 17 bases sitting between them. The CDR3 sequence is 15 residues long. Per the germline V gene, CDR1 is MNHNS and CDR2 is SASEGT. The CDR3 protein is CASSVGEPAIYEQYF. The CDR3 DNA follows: TGTGCCAGCAGTGTGGGGGAACCAGCAATATACGAGCAGTACTTC.

This clonotype was counted ten times or more. The J gene is TRBJ1-2, the V gene TRBV28; D is undetermined. Germline V gene data show CDR1 as MDHEN and CDR2 as SYDVKM. V lost 4 bases, J lost 0 bases, and 12 bases lay in between. The CDR3 runs 15 residues. In DNA form, the CDR3 reads TGTGCCAGCAGTTCGCGAACCGAAGCTAACTATGGCTACACCTTC. It codes for CASSSRTEANYGYTF.

The chain uses TRBV10-3 and TRBJ1-5; D gene ambiguous. Germline V lookup: CDR1 ENHRY, CDR2 SYGVKD. The CDR3 is 12 residues long. V lost 10 bases to trimming and J lost 0 bases, with 7 bases between them. CDR3 DNA sequence: TGTGCCACGACGGATAGCAATCAGCCCCAGCATTTT. Protein sequence: CATTDSNQPQHF.

The chain carries TRBV30 and TRBJ2-5; no clear D. The CDR3 totals 12 residues. Per germline, CDR1 GTSNPN and CDR2 SVGIG (reference sequence). Trimming stripped 1 base from V and 3 bases from J, with 6 bases between. CDR3 bases: TGTGCCTGGAGTGCACCTGAAGAGACCCAGTACTTC. It yields the protein CAWSAPEETQYF.

The chain is built from TRBV24-1 and TRBJ1-2, with D unclear. From germline, CDR1 is KGHDR and CDR2 SFDVKD. With 7 bases removed from V and 4 bases from J, the gap between germline ends came to 9 bases. The CDR3 spans 12 residues. CDR3 DNA: TGTGCCACCAGCCCGGACGGCTATGGCTACACCTTC. Encoded protein: CATSPDGYGYTF.

In this sample, this clonotype turned up many times. V gene TRBV11-2 combines with J gene TRBJ2-7; tentatively, D is TRBD1 (6 bases). The CDR3 is made up of 15 amino acids. V dropped 0 bases and J dropped 1 base, with 10 bases sitting between them. Germline-derived CDR1 and CDR2 are SGHAT and FQNNGV. The CDR3 bases are TGTGCCAGCAGCTTAGAGTTGACAGGTTCCTACGAGCAGTACTTC. Its protein product is CASSLELTGSYEQYF.

This rearrangement joins TRBV7-6 to TRBJ2-7; D may correspond to TRBD1 or TRBD2 (5 bases each). Per germline, CDR1 SGHVS and CDR2 FNYEAQ. CDR3 length: 10 residues. Between the trimmed V and J ends, which lost 6 bases and 5 bases, there was a span of 5 bases. For the CDR3, the DNA is TGTGCCAGCAGGGGACACGAGCAGTACTTC. This sequence encodes CASRGHEQYF.